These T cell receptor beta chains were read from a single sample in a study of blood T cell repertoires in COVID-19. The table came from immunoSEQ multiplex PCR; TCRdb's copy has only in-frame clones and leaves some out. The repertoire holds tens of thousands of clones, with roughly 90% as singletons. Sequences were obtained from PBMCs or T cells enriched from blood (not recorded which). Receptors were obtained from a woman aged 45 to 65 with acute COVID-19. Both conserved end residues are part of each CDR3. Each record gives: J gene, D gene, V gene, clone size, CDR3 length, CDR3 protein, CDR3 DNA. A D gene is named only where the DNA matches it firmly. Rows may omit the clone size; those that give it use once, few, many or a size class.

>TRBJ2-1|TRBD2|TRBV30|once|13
CAWSLAGYNEQFF
TGTGCCTGGAGTCTAGCGGGGTACAATGAGCAGTTCTTC
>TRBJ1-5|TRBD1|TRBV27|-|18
CASSLSWDSRDSNQPQHF
TGTGCCAGCAGTTTATCATGGGACAGTAGAGATAGCAATCAGCCCCAGCATTTT
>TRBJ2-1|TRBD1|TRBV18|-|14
CASSDRGLNNEQFF
TGTGCCAGTTCAGACAGGGGGCTTAACAATGAGCAGTTCTTC
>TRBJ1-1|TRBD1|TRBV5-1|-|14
CASRLDRGPAEAFF
TGCGCCAGCAGATTGGACAGGGGACCGGCTGAAGCTTTCTTT
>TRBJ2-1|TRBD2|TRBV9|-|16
CASSFTAGGLSDEQFF
TGTGCCAGCAGCTTTACAGCGGGAGGGCTTTCGGATGAGCAGTTCTTC
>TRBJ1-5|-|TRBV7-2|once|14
CASSSWGGNQPQHF
TGTGCCAGCAGCTCCTGGGGCGGCAATCAGCCCCAGCATTTT
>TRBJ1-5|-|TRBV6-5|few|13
CASSYRRNQPQHF
TGTGCCAGCAGTTATAGGAGAAATCAGCCCCAGCATTTT
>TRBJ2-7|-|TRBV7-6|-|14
CASSLGTFSYEQYF
TGTGCCAGCAGCTTAGGGACTTTCTCCTACGAGCAGTACTTC
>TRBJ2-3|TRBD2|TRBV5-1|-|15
CATQVSGRATDTQYF
TGCGCCACCCAAGTTAGCGGGAGGGCCACAGATACGCAGTATTTT
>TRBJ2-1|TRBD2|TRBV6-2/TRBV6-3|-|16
CASSSPVGTSRYEQFF
TGTGCCAGCAGTTCACCGGTGGGGACTAGTCGTTATGAGCAGTTCTTC
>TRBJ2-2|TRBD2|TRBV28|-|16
CASSPLRGWNTGELFF
TGTGCCAGCAGCCCTTTGCGGGGGTGGAACACCGGGGAGCTGTTTTTT
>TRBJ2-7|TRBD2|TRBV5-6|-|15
CASSLVRTSGSEQYF
TGTGCCAGCAGCTTGGTTCGCACTAGCGGAAGCGAGCAGTACTTC
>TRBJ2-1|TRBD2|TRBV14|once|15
CASSLGRGSYNEQFF
TGTGCCAGCAGCCTCGGGAGGGGCTCCTACAATGAGCAGTTCTTC
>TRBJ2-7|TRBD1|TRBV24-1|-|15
CATSESGTGPYEQYF
TGTGCCACCAGTGAATCCGGGACAGGGCCCTACGAGCAGTACTTC
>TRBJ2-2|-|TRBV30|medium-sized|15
CAWRGAALDTGELFF
TGTGCCTGGAGGGGGGCGGCGCTAGACACCGGGGAGCTGTTTTTT
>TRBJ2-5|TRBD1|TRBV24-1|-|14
CATSDYNRGQTQYF
TGTGCCACCAGTGATTATAACAGGGGGCAGACCCAGTACTTC
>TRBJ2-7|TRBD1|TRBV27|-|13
CASSTGGSYEQYF
TGTGCCAGCAGCACAGGGGGCTCCTACGAGCAGTACTTC
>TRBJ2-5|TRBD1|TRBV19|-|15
CASSTAGTGGETQYF
TGTGCCAGTAGTACAGCCGGGACAGGGGGAGAGACCCAGTACTTC
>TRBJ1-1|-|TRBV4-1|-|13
CASSQDEASEAFF
TGCGCCAGCAGCCAAGATGAAGCCTCTGAAGCTTTCTTT
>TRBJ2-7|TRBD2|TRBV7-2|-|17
CASSFSLLAGGNHEQYF
TGTGCCAGCAGCTTCTCCCTACTAGCGGGAGGAAACCACGAGCAGTACTTC
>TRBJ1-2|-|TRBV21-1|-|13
CASSNPPRYGYTF
TGTGCCAGCAGCAATCCCCCCCGCTATGGCTACACCTTC
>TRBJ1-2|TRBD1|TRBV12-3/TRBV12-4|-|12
CASSRDSYGYTF
TGTGCCAGCAGTCGGGACAGCTATGGCTACACCTTC
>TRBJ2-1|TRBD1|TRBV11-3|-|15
CASSSTGQPNNEQFF
TGTGCCAGCAGCTCGACGGGACAGCCAAACAATGAGCAGTTCTTC
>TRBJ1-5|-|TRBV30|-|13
CAWSVRGNQPQHF
TGTGCCTGGAGTGTACGGGGGAATCAGCCCCAGCATTTT
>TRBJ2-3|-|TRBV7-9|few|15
CASSPWRERADTQYF
TGTGCCAGCAGCCCGTGGAGGGAGAGGGCAGATACGCAGTATTTT
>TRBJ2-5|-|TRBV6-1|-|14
CASSEFRTQETQYF
TGTGCCAGCAGTGAGTTCAGAACACAAGAGACCCAGTACTTC
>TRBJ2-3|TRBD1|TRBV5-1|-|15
CASTDDRGGADTQYF
TGCGCCAGCACCGACGACAGGGGCGGCGCAGATACGCAGTATTTT
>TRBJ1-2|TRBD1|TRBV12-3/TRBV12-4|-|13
CASSFTGQDGYTF
TGTGCCAGCAGTTTCACAGGACAGGATGGCTACACCTTC
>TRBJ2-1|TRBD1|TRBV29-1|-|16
CSVEGNRGSSYNEQFF
TGCAGCGTTGAAGGAAACAGGGGGAGCTCCTACAATGAGCAGTTCTTC
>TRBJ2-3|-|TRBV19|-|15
CASSLLTTRTDTQYF
TGTGCCAGTAGTTTATTGACTACACGCACAGATACGCAGTATTTT
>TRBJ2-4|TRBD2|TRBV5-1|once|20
CASSSGGSGIPDVAKNIQYF
TGCGCCAGCAGCTCTGGGGGTAGCGGGATTCCGGATGTAGCCAAAAACATTCAGTACTTC
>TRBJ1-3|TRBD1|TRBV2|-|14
CASRGTASGNTIYF
TGTGCCAGCAGAGGGACAGCCAGTGGAAACACCATATATTTT
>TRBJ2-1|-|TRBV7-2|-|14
CASSVLGGYNEQFF
TGTGCCAGCAGCGTTCTGGGGGGATACAATGAGCAGTTCTTC
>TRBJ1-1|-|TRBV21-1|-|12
CASSRRGAEAFF
TGTGCCAGCAGCCGCAGGGGGGCTGAAGCTTTCTTT
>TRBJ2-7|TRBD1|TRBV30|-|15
CAWGRLGQGAREQYF
TGTGCCTGGGGAAGGCTGGGACAGGGGGCGAGGGAGCAGTACTTC
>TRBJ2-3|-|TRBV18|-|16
CASSPRDGQSTDTQYF
TGTGCCAGCTCACCGCGGGACGGACAAAGCACAGATACGCAGTATTTT
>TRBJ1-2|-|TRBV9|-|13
CASSPRDSYGYTF
TGTGCCAGCAGCCCCCGGGACTCTTATGGCTACACCTTC